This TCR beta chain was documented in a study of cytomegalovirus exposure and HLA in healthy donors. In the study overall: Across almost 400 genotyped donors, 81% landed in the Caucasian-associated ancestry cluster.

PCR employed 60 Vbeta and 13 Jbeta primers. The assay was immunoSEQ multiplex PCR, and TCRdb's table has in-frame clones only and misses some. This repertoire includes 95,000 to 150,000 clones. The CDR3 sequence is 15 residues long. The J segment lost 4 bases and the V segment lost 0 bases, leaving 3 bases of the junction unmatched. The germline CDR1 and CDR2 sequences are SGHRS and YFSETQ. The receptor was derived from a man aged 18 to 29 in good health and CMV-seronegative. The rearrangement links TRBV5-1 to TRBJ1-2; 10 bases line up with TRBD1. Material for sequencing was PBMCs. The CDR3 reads CASSLADRGPYGYTF. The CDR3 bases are TGCGCCAGCAGCTTGGCCGACAGGGGGCCCTATGGCTACACCTTC.